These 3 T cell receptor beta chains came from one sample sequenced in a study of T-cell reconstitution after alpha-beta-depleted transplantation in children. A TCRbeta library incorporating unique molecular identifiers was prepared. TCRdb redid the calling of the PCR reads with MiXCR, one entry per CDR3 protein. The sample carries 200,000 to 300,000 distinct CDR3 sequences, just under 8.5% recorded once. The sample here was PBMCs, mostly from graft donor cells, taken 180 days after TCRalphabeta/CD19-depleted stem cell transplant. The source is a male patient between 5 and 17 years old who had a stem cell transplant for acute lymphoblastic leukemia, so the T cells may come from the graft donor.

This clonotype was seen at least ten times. The chain's CDR3 is CASSVQGAGGYTF. CDR3 sequence (DNA): TGTGCCAGCAGCGTACAGGGGGCGGGGGGCTACACCTTC. The chain links TRBV9 to TRBJ1-2; 8 nucleotides match TRBD1. The CDR3 has 13 amino acids. Germline lookup yields CDR1 SGDLS and CDR2 YYNGEE. J was trimmed by 8 bases and V by 1 base; bases with no gene match: 4.

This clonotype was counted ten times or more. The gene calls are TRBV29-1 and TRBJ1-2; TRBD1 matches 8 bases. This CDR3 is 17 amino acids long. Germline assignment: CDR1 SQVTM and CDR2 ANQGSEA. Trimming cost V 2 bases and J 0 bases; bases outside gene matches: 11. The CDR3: CSVETRQGRRANYGYTF. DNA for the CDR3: TGCAGCGTTGAAACCCGACAGGGGAGAAGAGCTAACTATGGCTACACCTTC.

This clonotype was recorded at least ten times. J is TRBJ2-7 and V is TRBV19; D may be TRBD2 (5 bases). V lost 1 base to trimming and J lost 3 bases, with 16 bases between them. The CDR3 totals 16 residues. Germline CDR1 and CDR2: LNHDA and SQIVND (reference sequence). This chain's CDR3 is CASSIGLVAPFYEQYF. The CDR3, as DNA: TGTGCCAGTAGTATAGGACTGGTAGCGCCTTTCTACGAGCAGTACTTC.